This T cell receptor (beta chain) is from a study of blood T cell repertoires in COVID-19 (dated by TCRdb to 2020 to 2021). Broadly, across the study: Collaborator samples came from the United States, Italy and Spain and covered acute and convalescent phases of COVID-19. The material from the prospective study consisted of cDNA or gDNA derived from T cells, B-cell-depleted T cells, or PBMCs. Samples were obtained from the ongoing ImmuneRACE study (first 160 participants) and from 1,000 to 1,500 subjects provided by 6 global collaborators. Where HLA class I and class II types were available, the types were taken from metadata supplied by the sample provider, not from assay-based typing. The repertoires were released in a freely available public database meant as a resource for research on the immune response to SARS-CoV-2. The dataset comprised deeply sampled blood TCRbeta repertoires from subjects exposed to, actively infected with, or recovered from COVID-19. The sample metadata nearly always contained a de-identified subject ID, COVID-19 status, age in years and sex.

On the study overall, not on this receptor specifically: The quantity of clinical and demographic metadata differed by source and by participant and was supplied without curation.

This clone was counted only a few times. There is no known antigen for this receptor. Within one base of it there is no much larger clone, and no base qualities were kept. Enrolling through a virtual design, the prospective study's participants ranged in age from roughly 18 to 90 years and lived across roughly 24 United States geographic areas. In the prospective study, cohorts were assigned on the basis of participant-reported clinical history obtained from a screening survey and a study questionnaire. For ImmuneRACE Cohort 3, a participant was defined as recovered based on two consecutive negative NP/OP PCR tests, clearance by a healthcare professional, or resolution of symptoms. In the prospective study, mobile phlebotomists collected whole blood, serum and a nasopharyngeal or oropharyngeal swab from each participant. Participants in the prospective study had the option to provide additional blood draws and questionnaires over a roughly 2-month period. Before DNA extraction, blood samples from the prospective study were shipped at room temperature or frozen.

TCRbeta CDR3 regions were amplified from genomic DNA by means of the immunoSEQ Assay, a bias-controlled multiplex PCR. From the authors' description of their analysis: The number of nucleated cells in each sample was estimated by amplification of reference gene primers within the assay. To quantify the absolute abundance of each unique TCRbeta CDR3 rearrangement, sequence reads were collapsed and filtered. For each sample, productive Simpson clonality was calculated as the square root of Simpson's diversity index over productive rearrangements. TCRdb limited this immuneACCESS table to in-frame rearrangements with V and J called. A share of clones is missing; checked studies link under half to unresolved V genes, and the rest is unexplained. From that table come the V and J calls and clone size; the DNA was used to work out D and trimming. This sample has a few hundred thousand clones in its table, and more than 75% of those were observed once. The ten largest clones take up more than 9% of the sample.

The sample consisted of PBMCs or T cells enriched from blood (not recorded which). The receptor comes from a woman aged 18-30 years who had recovered from COVID-19.

CDR3 protein: CASSLAWANTEAFF. The base sequence is TGTGCCAGCAGCTTAGCCTGGGCGAACACTGAAGCTTTCTTT. The chain is assembled from TRBV11-2 and TRBJ1-1, with the D gene not confidently named. Taken from cysteine to phenylalanine, the CDR3 has 14 residues. The only DNA kept is the CDR3, 42 bases in frame from the first base. Per the germline V gene, SGHAT is the CDR1 and FQNNGV is the CDR2. Trimming takes 1 base from V and 1 base from J, and the germline ends sit 7 bases apart.